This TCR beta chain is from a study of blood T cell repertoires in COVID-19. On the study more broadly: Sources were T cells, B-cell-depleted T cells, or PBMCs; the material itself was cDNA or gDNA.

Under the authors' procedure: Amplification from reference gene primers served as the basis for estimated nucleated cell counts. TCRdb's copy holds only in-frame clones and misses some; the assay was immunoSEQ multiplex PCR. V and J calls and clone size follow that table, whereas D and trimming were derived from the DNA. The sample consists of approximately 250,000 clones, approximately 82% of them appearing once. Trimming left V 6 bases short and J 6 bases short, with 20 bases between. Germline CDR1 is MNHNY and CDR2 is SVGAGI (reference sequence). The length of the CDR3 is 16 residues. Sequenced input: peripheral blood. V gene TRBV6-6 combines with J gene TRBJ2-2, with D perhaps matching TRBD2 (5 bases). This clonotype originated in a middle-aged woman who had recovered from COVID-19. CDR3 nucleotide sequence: TGTGCCAGCAGCCCTCGGTTACTAGACCTCGCCGGGGAGCTGTTTTTT. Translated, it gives CASSPRLLDLAGELFF.